Presented here are 11 T cell receptor beta chains from one specimen sequenced in a study of Ad26.COV2.S vaccination and SARS-CoV-2 variants. TCRdb's copy holds only in-frame clones and misses some; the assay was immunoSEQ multiplex PCR. Among around 450,000 clones listed, roughly 90% were seen once. This sample's treatment: around 19 received Ad26.COV2.S at low or high dose, single or two shots; about 5 received placebo; per-sample allocation not given. After the first vaccine or placebo injection, samples were drawn on day 63. The sequencing here drew on peripheral blood, taken in a trial of Ad26.COV2.S vaccine versus placebo. These receptors all stem from a person aged 18-60 years who received the Ad26.COV2.S COVID-19 vaccine or a placebo.

The chain recombines TRBV7-9 with TRBJ1-1, with D possibly being TRBD1 (6 bases). The CDR3 covers 13 residues. Looked up from germline, CDR1 is SEHNR and CDR2 is FQNEAQ (reference sequence). The V end was cut by 5 bases, the J end by 6 bases, with 13 bases between. The CDR3: CASSDHRVSEAFF. For the CDR3, the DNA is TGTGCCAGCAGCGACCACAGGGTTTCTGAAGCTTTCTTT.

The rearrangement joins TRBV2 to TRBJ1-4; 8 nucleotides match TRBD1. J lost 8 bases, V lost 6 bases, and 11 bases had no gene match. The CDR3 consists of 15 residues. Germline V gene data show CDR1 as SNHLY and CDR2 as FYNNEI. In DNA form, the CDR3 reads TGTGCCAGCAGAACCACAAGCAGGGGGCCAGAAAAACTGTTTTTT. Its translation: CASRTTSRGPEKLFF.

The chain links TRBV19 to TRBJ1-5; D not resolved. Germline V lookup: CDR1 LNHDA, CDR2 SQIVND (reference sequence). Trimming cost V 2 bases and J 4 bases, with 12 bases left between them. CDR3 length: 15 residues. CDR3 region: CASSIRKGWNQPQHF. The DNA of the CDR3 is TGTGCCAGTAGTATAAGGAAAGGCTGGAATCAGCCCCAGCATTTT.

This clone was seen a single time. The CDR3 protein is CASSIGAGAGGELFF. Written as DNA, the CDR3 is TGTGCCAGTAGTATCGGAGCGGGGGCGGGCGGGGAGCTGTTTTTT. The rearrangement links TRBV19 to TRBJ2-2; 8 bases agree with TRBD2. Germline CDR1 reads LNHDA; CDR2 reads SQIVND (reference sequence). CDR3 length: 15 residues. J lost 7 bases, V lost 3 bases, and 7 bases had no gene match.

This clone came up once. DNA of the CDR3: TGTGCCAGCAGTCATACTAGCGGGGAAACCTACGAGCAGTACTTC. It is translated as CASSHTSGETYEQYF. This sequence joins TRBV19 and TRBJ2-7; 10 nucleotides agree with TRBD2. CDR1 and CDR2 from the germline V gene are LNHDA and SQIVND (reference sequence). J gave up 2 bases and V 9 bases, and 10 bases lay outside the gene matches. This CDR3 contains 15 residues.

The V call is TRBV5-1, the J call TRBJ1-4; D remains unclear. This CDR3 has 15 residues. The V gene lost 1 base and the J gene lost 0 bases, with 7 bases spanning the gap. Germline V CDR1 and CDR2: SGHRS, YFSETQ. The CDR3 region is CASSLWSSTNEKLFF. The CDR3 DNA is TGCGCCAGCAGCTTGTGGTCGTCAACTAATGAAAAACTGTTTTTT.

V gene TRBV5-5 combines with J gene TRBJ2-7; D is ambiguous. V lost 1 base to trimming and J lost 7 bases, with 21 bases between them. Germline CDR1 and CDR2: SGHKS and YYEKEE (reference sequence). CDR3 length: 16 residues. In nucleotides, the CDR3 is TGTGCCAGCAGCTTGCTTGGGTCGGGTTCAGGTTATGAGCAGTACTTC. It encodes CASSLLGSGSGYEQYF.

The CDR3 region has the DNA TGTGCCAGCACTACATCCTGGGGCAGGGGCCAGCCCCAGCATTTT. Its translation: CASTTSWGRGQPQHF. The chain uses TRBV6-6 and TRBJ1-5, with D possibly matching TRBD1 (6 bases). V was shortened by 7 bases and J by 7 bases, with 20 bases between the two germline ends. The CDR3 is 15 residues long. Germline V CDR1 and CDR2: MNHNY, SVGAGI (reference sequence).

CDR3 region: CSVEGQLGKDTQYF. The CDR3 DNA reads TGCAGCGTTGAAGGTCAACTAGGGAAAGATACGCAGTATTTT. The genes are TRBV29-1 and TRBJ2-3; a possible D gene is TRBD2 (5 bases). The germline gives CDR1 SQVTM, CDR2 ANQGSEA. The CDR3 loop spans 14 amino acids. The V end was cut by 1 base, the J end by 5 bases, with 13 bases between.

The rearrangement joins TRBV5-1 to TRBJ2-1; possible D gene TRBD1, 5 bases. The length of the CDR3 is 13 residues. Between the trimmed V and J ends, which lost 5 bases and 4 bases, there was a span of 10 bases. The germline V gene has CDR1 SGHRS and CDR2 YFSETQ. The CDR3 region is CASRVTAYNEQFF. Here the CDR3 DNA reads TGCGCCAGCAGAGTGACAGCTTACAATGAGCAGTTCTTC. The full variable domain, completed using reference TRBV5-1 and TRBJ2-1, is KAGVTQTPRYLIKTRGQQVTLSCSPISGHRSVSWYQQTPGQGLQFLFEYFSETQRNKGNFPGRFSGRQFSNSRSEMNVSTLELGDSALYLCASRVTAYNEQFFGPGTRLTVL.

The rearrangement links TRBV7-2 to TRBJ2-5, with D possibly TRBD1 on 5 matching bases. Trimming stripped 2 bases from V and 7 bases from J, with 11 bases between. CDR1 is SGHTA, CDR2 FQGNSA, per germline. CDR3 length: 13 amino acids. CDR3 coding DNA: TGTGCCAGCAGCTTACAGGAAACAGGGACCCAGTACTTC. Translation: CASSLQETGTQYF.